The 27 T cell receptor beta chains reported below all come from one sample, sequenced in a study of OX40 agonist ivuxolimab in advanced cancers. Library preparation used the immunoSEQ multiplex PCR assay. TCRdb re-hosts the immuneACCESS table, in-frame sequences only. Its copies lack some clones; in the studies checked, an unresolved V gene accounts for under half of them, and the cause for the rest is not known. The sample data list around 97,000 clones, and under 90% of these were observed just once. The ten largest clones take up about 5.5% of the sample. The material was CD4+ or CD8+ T cells sorted from blood, obtained in a trial of the OX40 agonist ivuxolimab. The receptors were sampled from an adult with an advanced solid tumor such as melanoma, head and neck, liver or kidney cancer.

This clone was recorded a few times. The rearrangement links TRBV6-4 to TRBJ1-5; D is ambiguous. V gave up 2 bases and J gave up 7 bases, with 12 bases separating them. This CDR3 has 14 residues. Germline CDR1 is MRHNA and CDR2 is SNTAGT. The CDR3 sequence: CASSDRVRGQPQHF. CDR3 sequence (DNA): TGTGCCAGCAGTGACAGGGTAAGAGGGCAGCCCCAGCATTTT.

The rearrangement joins TRBV4-3 to TRBJ1-4; no clear D gene. CDR1 is LGHNA, CDR2 YSLEER, per germline. This CDR3 comprises 16 residues. Trimming removed 0 bases at V and 0 bases at J, with 8 bases between. CDR3 region: CASSQDSDPTNEKLFF. The CDR3 region has the DNA TGCGCCAGCAGCCAAGATAGCGACCCAACTAATGAAAAACTGTTTTTT.

This clone was seen only once. J is TRBJ2-1 and V is TRBV7-9, with 9 positions matching TRBD2. With 5 bases clipped from V and 0 bases from J, the junction kept 14 bases outside the gene matches. The CDR3 is made up of 19 amino acids. Germline V lookup: CDR1 SEHNR, CDR2 FQNEAQ (reference sequence). CDR3 sequence reads: CASSQNEWASGTSYNEQFF. For the CDR3, the DNA is TGTGCCAGCAGCCAGAACGAATGGGCTAGCGGGACCTCCTACAATGAGCAGTTCTTC.

The DNA for the CDR3 is TGTGCCAGCAGCCAGGACAGGACCTATGGCTACACCTTC. It specifies CASSQDRTYGYTF. V usage is TRBV5-6 and J usage is TRBJ1-2, with 7 bases aligning to TRBD1. J was trimmed by 4 bases and V by 4 bases; bases with no gene match: 4. The CDR3 has 13 residues. Germline assignment: CDR1 SGHDT and CDR2 YYEEEE.

The chain uses TRBV6-6 and TRBJ2-1; D may be TRBD2 (6 bases). Deletions cut 10 bases from V and 7 bases from J, with 20 bases between. CDR1 is MNHNY and CDR2 is SVGAGI in the germline V gene (reference sequence). The CDR3 is 14 amino acids. The CDR3 DNA is TGTGCCACGGACCCGGGAGACCCTGGGAATGAGCAGTTCTTC. This translates into CATDPGDPGNEQFF.

J is TRBJ2-1 and V is TRBV2; possible D gene TRBD2, 5 bases. Trimming shortened V by 6 bases and J by 10 bases, and 22 bases separated the two germline ends. The CDR3 is made up of 15 amino acids. The germline V gene encodes CDR1 SNHLY and CDR2 FYNNEI. The CDR3 nucleotides read TGTGCCAGCAGGGGGTCCACGCGTGGTGGAGGCGAGCAGTTCTTC. It specifies CASRGSTRGGGEQFF. Complete variable domain (other parts from reference TRBV2 and TRBJ2-1): EPEVTQTPSHQVTQMGQEVILRCVPISNHLYFYWYRQILGQKVEFLVSFYNNEISEKSEIFDDQFSVERPDGSNFTLKIRSTKLEDSAMYFCASRGSTRGGGEQFFGPGTRLTVL.

This chain joins TRBV4-1 and TRBJ2-1; 10 positions agree with TRBD2. Germline V gives CDR1 MGHRA, CDR2 YSYEKL. The CDR3 runs to 22 residues. V shed 0 bases, J shed 8 bases, and the junction held 25 bases outside the gene matches. As DNA, the CDR3 is TGCGCCAGCAGCCAAGATCCCCCTCTAAGCGGGAGGGCCATTCTCTATGTGGATGAGCAGTTCTTC. This sequence encodes CASSQDPPLSGRAILYVDEQFF.

This clone was recorded a few times. This rearrangement joins TRBV28 to TRBJ2-2, with no clear D. Trimming stripped 2 bases from V and 4 bases from J, with 5 bases between. The CDR3 length is 13 residues. CDR1 and CDR2 from the germline V gene are MDHEN and SYDVKM. The CDR3 sequence is CASSLRVTGELFF. CDR3 sequence (DNA): TGTGCCAGCAGTTTAAGGGTCACCGGGGAGCTGTTTTTT.

CDR3 nucleotide sequence: TGTGCTAGTGGTTTGGATCCCGGGACAGGGTTACTCTATGGCTACACCTTC. Amino acids: CASGLDPGTGLLYGYTF. V and J are TRBV12-5 and TRBJ1-2; 9 bases align to TRBD1. Per germline, CDR1 LGHNT and CDR2 FRNRAP. This CDR3 contains 17 residues. The trim removed 1 base at V and 4 bases at J, leaving 10 bases unmatched.

This clone was picked up one time. This rearrangement joins TRBV7-8 to TRBJ1-1; tentative D call: TRBD1 (5 bases). Trimming left V 0 bases short and J 6 bases short, with 8 bases between. CDR3 length equals 13 residues. Germline V gene data show CDR1 as SGHVS and CDR2 as FQNEAQ. This chain's CDR3 is CASSLAGESEAFF. CDR3 sequence (DNA): TGTGCCAGCAGCTTAGCGGGGGAATCTGAAGCTTTCTTT.

The V and J genes are TRBV19 and TRBJ1-5; D gene ambiguous. The V gene lost 4 bases and the J gene lost 2 bases, with 21 bases spanning the gap. This CDR3 is 18 amino acids long. CDR1 is LNHDA, CDR2 SQIVND, per germline (reference sequence). This chain's CDR3 is CASSSWPNLATRNQPQHF. CDR3 coding DNA: TGTGCCAGTAGTAGTTGGCCCAATTTGGCGACACGCAATCAGCCCCAGCATTTT.

This sequence joins TRBV19 and TRBJ1-1, with D possibly TRBD1 on 5 matching bases. Germline V gene sequence: CDR1 LNHDA, CDR2 SQIVND (reference sequence). The CDR3 has 14 residues. V was pared by 5 bases and J by 1 base, with 11 bases between. CDR3 nucleotides: TGTGCCAGTAGTTTACAGGCCCCGAACACTGAAGCTTTCTTT. Translating gives CASSLQAPNTEAFF.

The chain joins TRBV7-2 to TRBJ2-2, with D possibly called TRBD1 or TRBD2 (5 bases each). V lost 5 bases, J lost 2 bases, and 18 bases lay in between. The CDR3 spans 17 residues. Germline V lookup: CDR1 SGHTA, CDR2 FQGNSA. DNA of the CDR3: TGTGCCAGCAGCCTACTGGGGGTGTCGACTAACACCGGGGAGCTGTTTTTT. It encodes CASSLLGVSTNTGELFF.

The genes are TRBV6-6 and TRBJ2-7; 9 positions agree with TRBD2. V was pared by 6 bases and J by 3 bases, with 3 bases of the junction left unmatched. This CDR3 has 13 amino acids. CDR1 and CDR2 (germline): MNHNY, SVGAGI (reference sequence). DNA of the CDR3: TGTGCCAGCAGGGCTAGCGGGAACTACGAGCAGTACTTC. It codes for CASRASGNYEQYF.

CDR3 sequence reads: CASRQTGAPEAFF. The CDR3 nucleotides are TGTGCCAGCAGGCAGACCGGGGCTCCTGAAGCTTTCTTT. The J gene is TRBJ1-1, the V gene TRBV6-5; possibly TRBD1 for D (5 bases). CDR1 is MNHEY and CDR2 is SVGAGI in the germline V gene. V lost 6 bases to trimming and J lost 6 bases, with 14 bases between them. The CDR3 totals 13 residues.

This chain joins TRBV5-8 and TRBJ1-2, with a tentative D call TRBD1 (6 bases). The CDR3 sequence is 13 residues long. The ends were cut back, 3 bases at V and 6 bases at J, with 12 bases in the middle. Germline V gene data show CDR1 as SGHTS and CDR2 as YDEGEE. CDR3 protein: CASSYKQGNGYTF. The CDR3 DNA follows: TGTGCCAGCAGCTACAAACAGGGAAATGGCTACACCTTC.

CDR3 amino acids: CASSLDGANYGYTF. In DNA form, the CDR3 reads TGCGCCAGCAGCTTGGACGGAGCTAACTATGGCTACACCTTC. This chain joins TRBV5-1 and TRBJ1-2; D gene ambiguous. The V end was cut by 0 bases, the J end by 0 bases, with 6 bases between. Germline-derived CDR1 and CDR2 are SGHRS and YFSETQ. CDR3 length equals 14 residues.

This rearrangement joins TRBV5-4 to TRBJ2-6, with D possibly TRBD2 on 5 matching bases. V was cut by 1 base and J by 0 bases, with 8 bases left in between. CDR1 and CDR2 from the germline V gene are SGHNT and YYREEE (reference sequence). The CDR3 spans 16 residues. CDR3 nucleotides: TGTGCCAGCAGCTTGCCCCGGGGCTCTGGGGCCAACGTCCTGACTTTC. This gives the protein CASSLPRGSGANVLTF.

The chain employs TRBV7-2 and TRBJ2-3; either TRBD1 or TRBD2 may supply D (6 bases each). Per germline, CDR1 SGHTA and CDR2 FQGNSA. Trimming took 1 base from V and 5 from J, leaving 13 bases between them. The CDR3 consists of 15 residues. The CDR3 loop reads CASSLGSGGRDTQYF. The CDR3 nucleotides read TGTGCCAGCAGCTTAGGGTCCGGGGGCCGAGATACGCAGTATTTT. Complete variable domain (other parts from reference TRBV7-2 and TRBJ2-3): GAGVSQSPSNKVTEKGKDVELRCDPISGHTALYWYRQSLGQGLEFLIYFQGNSAPDKSGLPSDRFSAERTGGSVSTLTIQRTQQEDSAVYLCASSLGSGGRDTQYFGPGTRLTVL.

The gene calls are TRBV5-1 and TRBJ2-1; D gene uncertain. The germline V and J ends were trimmed by 4 bases and 5 bases, with 7 bases remaining between them. Germline V CDR1 and CDR2: SGHRS, YFSETQ. The CDR3 runs 12 residues. In DNA, the CDR3 is TGCGCCAGCAGCCAGACGGACAATGAGCAGTTCTTC. Residues: CASSQTDNEQFF.

The chain links TRBV9 to TRBJ2-1, with TRBD2 identical over 9 bases. J was trimmed by 6 bases and V by 4 bases; bases with no gene match: 8. Germline CDR1 is SGDLS and CDR2 is YYNGEE. This CDR3 contains 15 residues. CDR3 sequence (DNA): TGTGCCAGCAGCCGAGGGTCTAGCGGGACCAATGAGCAGTTCTTC. Protein: CASSRGSSGTNEQFF.

J is TRBJ2-1 and V is TRBV19, with TRBD2 matching 9 bases. Trimming at V came to 7 bases and at J to 8 bases, leaving 12 bases not matched to a gene. The germline V gene encodes CDR1 LNHDA and CDR2 SQIVND (reference sequence). The CDR3 contains 15 residues. The chain's CDR3 is CASKSFAREGHEQFF. For the CDR3, the DNA is TGTGCCAGTAAAAGCTTTGCGCGGGAGGGGCATGAGCAGTTCTTC.

This sequence joins TRBV7-2 and TRBJ2-7; no clear D. V lost 0 bases and J lost 3, with 12 bases in between. There are 15 residues in the CDR3. Germline lookup yields CDR1 SGHTA and CDR2 FQGNSA. The CDR3 is CASSLATISVYEQYF. CDR3 in DNA: TGTGCCAGCAGCTTAGCGACGATAAGCGTCTACGAGCAGTACTTC.

This chain links TRBV15 with TRBJ2-5; TRBD1 agrees at 7 bases. The J call is in doubt because the DNA end fits TRBJ2-7 better. The length of the CDR3 is 16 residues. In germline, CDR1 is LNHNV, CDR2 YYDKDF (reference sequence). Here the CDR3 reads CATSRERGTANYEQYF. The CDR3 DNA reads as TGTGCCACCAGCAGAGAGAGGGGGACAGCCAACTACGAGCAGTACTTC.

The chain links TRBV7-2 to TRBJ2-2; the match to TRBD1 covers 7 bases. J was trimmed by 4 bases and V by 5 bases; bases with no gene match: 4. The CDR3 has 14 amino acids. In germline, CDR1 is SGHTA, CDR2 FQGNSA. CDR3 coding DNA: TGTGCCAGCAGCCTAGGGGGCGGCACCGGGGAGCTGTTTTTT. Amino acid sequence: CASSLGGGTGELFF.

V and J are TRBV9 and TRBJ2-3; a possible D gene is TRBD1 (6 bases). Germline V CDR1 and CDR2: SGDLS, YYNGEE. This CDR3 contains 14 residues. Trimming took off 4 bases at V and 2 bases at J, with 11 bases between the two ends. As DNA, the CDR3 is TGTGCCAGCAGCCCTGGACAGTTCACAGATACGCAGTATTTT. Translation gives CASSPGQFTDTQYF. The full variable domain, rest sourced from reference TRBV9 and TRBJ2-3, is DSGVTQTPKHLITATGQRVTLRCSPRSGDLSVYWYQQSLDQGLQFLIQYYNGEERAKGNILERFSAQQFPDLHSELNLSSLELGDSALYFCASSPGQFTDTQYFGPGTRLTVL.

The rearrangement uses TRBV10-1 and TRBJ1-2; D remains ambiguous. This CDR3 region has 13 residues. From germline, CDR1 is WNHNN and CDR2 SYGVQD (reference sequence). The ends were cut back, 2 bases at V and 7 bases at J, with 11 bases in the middle. In DNA, the CDR3 is TGCGCCAGCAGTGAGGGAAGGGTGACTGGCTACACCTTC. It translates to CASSEGRVTGYTF.